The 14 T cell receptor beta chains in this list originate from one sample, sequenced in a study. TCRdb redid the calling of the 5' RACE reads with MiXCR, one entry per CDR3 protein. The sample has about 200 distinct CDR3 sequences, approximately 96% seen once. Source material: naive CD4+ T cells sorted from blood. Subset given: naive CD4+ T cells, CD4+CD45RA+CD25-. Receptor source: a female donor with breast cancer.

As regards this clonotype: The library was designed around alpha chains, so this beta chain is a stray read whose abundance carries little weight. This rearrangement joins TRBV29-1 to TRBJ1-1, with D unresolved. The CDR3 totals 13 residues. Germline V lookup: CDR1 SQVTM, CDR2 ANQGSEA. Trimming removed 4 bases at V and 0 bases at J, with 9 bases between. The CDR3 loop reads CSVGGQLNTEAFF. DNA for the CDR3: TGCAGCGTTGGAGGGCAGTTGAACACTGAAGCTTTCTTT.

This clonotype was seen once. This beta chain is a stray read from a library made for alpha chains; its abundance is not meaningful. CDR3 nucleotide sequence: TGTGCCACCGTCAACCGGGGCACCTTTAACTATGGCTACACCTTC. Encoded protein: CATVNRGTFNYGYTF. This chain joins TRBV12-3 or TRBV12-4 and TRBJ1-2; D possibly corresponds to TRBD1 (5 bases). The CDR3 consists of 15 residues. The V end was cut by 10 bases, the J end by 1 base, with 19 bases between.

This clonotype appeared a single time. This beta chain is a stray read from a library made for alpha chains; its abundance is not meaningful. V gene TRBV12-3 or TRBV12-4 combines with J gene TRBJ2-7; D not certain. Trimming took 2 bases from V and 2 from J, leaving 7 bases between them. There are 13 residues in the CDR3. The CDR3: CASSLLDTYEQYF. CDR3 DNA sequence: TGTGCCAGCAGTTTATTGGATACCTACGAGCAGTACTTC.

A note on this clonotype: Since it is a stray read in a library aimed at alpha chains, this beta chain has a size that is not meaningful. This chain's CDR3 is CSAREMAFRNEQFF. The CDR3 DNA reads TGCAGTGCTAGAGAGATGGCTTTCCGAAATGAGCAGTTCTTC. The chain has TRBV20-1 and TRBJ2-1; D not resolved. Trimming took 0 bases from V and 7 from J, leaving 13 bases between them. Germline assignment: CDR1 DFQATT and CDR2 SNEGSKA (reference sequence). The CDR3 has 14 amino acids.

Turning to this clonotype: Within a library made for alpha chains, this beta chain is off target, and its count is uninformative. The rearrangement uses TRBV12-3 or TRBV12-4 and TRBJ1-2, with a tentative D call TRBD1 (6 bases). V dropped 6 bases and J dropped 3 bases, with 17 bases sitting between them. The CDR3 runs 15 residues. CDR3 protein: CASSTLGGAHYGYTF. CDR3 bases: TGTGCCAGCAGCACGTTGGGGGGCGCTCACTATGGCTACACCTTC.

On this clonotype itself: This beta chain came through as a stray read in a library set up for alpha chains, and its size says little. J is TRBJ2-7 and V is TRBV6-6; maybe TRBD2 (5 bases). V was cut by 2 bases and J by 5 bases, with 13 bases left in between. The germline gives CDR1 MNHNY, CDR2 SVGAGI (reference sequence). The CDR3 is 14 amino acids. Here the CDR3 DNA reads TGTGCCAGCAGTTACACGGCCCAGACTAACGAGCAGTACTTC. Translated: CASSYTAQTNEQYF.

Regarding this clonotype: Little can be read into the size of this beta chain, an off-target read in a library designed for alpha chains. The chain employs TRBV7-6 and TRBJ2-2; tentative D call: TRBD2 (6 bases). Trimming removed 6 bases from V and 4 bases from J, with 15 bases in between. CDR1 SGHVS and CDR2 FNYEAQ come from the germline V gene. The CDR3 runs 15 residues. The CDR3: CASRPTSQTTGELFF. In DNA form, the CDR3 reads TGTGCCAGCAGACCGACTAGTCAGACCACCGGGGAGCTGTTTTTT.

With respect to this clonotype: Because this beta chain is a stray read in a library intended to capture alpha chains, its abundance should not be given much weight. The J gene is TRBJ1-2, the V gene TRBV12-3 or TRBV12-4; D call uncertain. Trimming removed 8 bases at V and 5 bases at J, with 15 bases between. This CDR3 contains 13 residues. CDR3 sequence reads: CASSLGPGYGYTF. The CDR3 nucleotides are TGTGCCAGCTCTCTGGGTCCGGGATATGGCTACACCTTC.

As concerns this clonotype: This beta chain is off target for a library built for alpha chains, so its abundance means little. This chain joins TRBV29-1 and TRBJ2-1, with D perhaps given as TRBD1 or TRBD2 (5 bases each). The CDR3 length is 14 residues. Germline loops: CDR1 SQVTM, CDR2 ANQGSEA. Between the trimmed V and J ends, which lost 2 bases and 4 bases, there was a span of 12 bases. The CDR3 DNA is TGCAGCGTTGAAACGGGACGTAATTACAATGAGCAGTTCTTC. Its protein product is CSVETGRNYNEQFF.

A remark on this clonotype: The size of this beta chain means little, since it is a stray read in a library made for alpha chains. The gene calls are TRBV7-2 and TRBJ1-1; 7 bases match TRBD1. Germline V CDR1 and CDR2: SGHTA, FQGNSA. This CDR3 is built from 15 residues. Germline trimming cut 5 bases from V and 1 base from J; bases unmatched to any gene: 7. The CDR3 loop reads CASSTIHRGNTEAFF. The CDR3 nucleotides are TGTGCCAGCAGCACTATCCACAGGGGGAACACTGAAGCTTTCTTT.

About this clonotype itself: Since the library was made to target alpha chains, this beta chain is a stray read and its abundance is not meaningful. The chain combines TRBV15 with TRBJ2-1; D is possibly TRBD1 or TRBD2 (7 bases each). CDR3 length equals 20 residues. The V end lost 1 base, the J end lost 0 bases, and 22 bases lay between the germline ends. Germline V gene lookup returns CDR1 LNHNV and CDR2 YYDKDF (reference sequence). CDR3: CATSRAGLRGGPSSYNEQFF. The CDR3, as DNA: TGTGCCACCAGCAGAGCGGGACTCAGGGGGGGACCTAGCTCCTACAATGAGCAGTTCTTC.

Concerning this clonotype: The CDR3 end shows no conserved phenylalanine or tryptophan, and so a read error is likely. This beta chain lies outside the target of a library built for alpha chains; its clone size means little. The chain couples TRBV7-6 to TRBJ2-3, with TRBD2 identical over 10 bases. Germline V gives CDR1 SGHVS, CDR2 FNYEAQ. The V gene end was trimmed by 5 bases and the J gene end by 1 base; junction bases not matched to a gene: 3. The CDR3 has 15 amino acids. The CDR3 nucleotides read TGTGCCAGCAGCGCCGGGACTAGCGGCACAGATACGCAGTATCTT. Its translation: CASSAGTSGTDTQYL.

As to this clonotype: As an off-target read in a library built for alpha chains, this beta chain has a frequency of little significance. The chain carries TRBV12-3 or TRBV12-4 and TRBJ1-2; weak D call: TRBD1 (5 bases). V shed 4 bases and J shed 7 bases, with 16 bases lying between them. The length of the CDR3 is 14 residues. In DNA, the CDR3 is TGTGCCAGCAGTTCCCTACTCGACAGTCGTGGCTACACCTTC. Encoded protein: CASSSLLDSRGYTF.

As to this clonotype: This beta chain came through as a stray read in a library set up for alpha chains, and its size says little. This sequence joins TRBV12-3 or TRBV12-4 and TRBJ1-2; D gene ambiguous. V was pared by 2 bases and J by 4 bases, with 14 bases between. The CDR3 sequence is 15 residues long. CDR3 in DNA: TGTGCCAGCAGTTTAACTGGCTCCACTACCTATGGCTACACCTTC. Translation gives CASSLTGSTTYGYTF.